This entry lists 20 T cell receptor beta chains sequenced from one sample in a study of T-cell memory formation after mild COVID-19. From the 5' RACE reads, TCRdb called clonotypes with MiXCR, one entry per CDR3 protein. The sample holds hundreds of thousands of distinct CDR3 sequences, around 27% seen once. The specimen was PBMCs or a T cell subset sorted from them (not recorded which). The source of these receptors is an adult woman who had mild COVID-19 (a few samples of this study predate the infection). Cell type and time point are not known.

There are a few counts of this clonotype. The chain uses TRBV5-4 and TRBJ2-3; D not certain. Trimming pared 1 base from V and 0 bases from J, leaving 15 bases between. CDR3 size: 17 residues. Looked up from germline, CDR1 is SGHNT and CDR2 is YYREEE (reference sequence). CDR3 residues: CASSLHPPATSTDTQYF. The CDR3 DNA follows: TGTGCCAGCAGCTTGCATCCCCCAGCGACTAGCACAGATACGCAGTATTTT.

There are a few counts of this clonotype. V is TRBV7-6 and J is TRBJ2-2; D not certain. V lost 0 bases to trimming and J lost 8 bases, with 7 bases between them. Germline CDR1 is SGHVS and CDR2 is FNYEAQ. The CDR3 has 13 residues. CDR3 sequence reads: CASSLAWGGELFF. The CDR3 bases are TGTGCCAGCAGCTTAGCGTGGGGTGGGGAGCTGTTTTTT.

This clonotype was seen only a few times. This sequence joins TRBV14 and TRBJ2-2, with 8 bases aligning to TRBD1. CDR1 is SGHDN and CDR2 is FVKESK in the germline V gene. J lost 4 bases, V lost 2 bases, and 6 bases had no gene match. The CDR3 consists of 16 residues. The CDR3 DNA reads TGTGCCAGCAGCCAATTAGACACAGGGGGCACCGGGGAGCTGTTTTTT. Amino acid sequence: CASSQLDTGGTGELFF.

The chain links TRBV11-3 to TRBJ2-3; 9 positions match TRBD1. V shed 6 bases, J shed 3 bases, and the junction held 4 bases outside the gene matches. From germline, CDR1 is SGHNT and CDR2 YENEEA. The CDR3 totals 14 residues. The CDR3 is CASRTGQGTDTQYF. CDR3 sequence (DNA): TGTGCCAGCAGAACGGGACAGGGAACAGATACGCAGTATTTT.

In its sample, this clonotype was seen a few times. The chain has TRBV24-1 and TRBJ2-1, with D hard to call. Per germline, CDR1 KGHDR and CDR2 SFDVKD. CDR3 length: 12 residues. The V end was cut by 5 bases, the J end by 6 bases, with 7 bases between. CDR3 residues: CATSGGSNEQFF. CDR3 bases: TGTGCCACCAGTGGTGGGTCCAATGAGCAGTTCTTC.

The chain recombines TRBV7-9 with TRBJ2-1; no reliable D call. CDR1 is SEHNR, CDR2 FQNEAQ, per germline (reference sequence). The V gene lost 7 bases and the J gene lost 7 bases, with 11 bases spanning the gap. The CDR3 length is 12 residues. CDR3 loop: CASTTVGNEQFF. CDR3 sequence (DNA): TGTGCCAGCACCACGGTAGGGAATGAGCAGTTCTTC.

The CDR3: CASSPWRASYNEQFF. CDR3 coding DNA: TGTGCCAGCAGCCCCTGGAGGGCATCCTACAATGAGCAGTTCTTC. The chain uses TRBV7-9 and TRBJ2-1; perhaps TRBD2 as D (6 bases). Between the trimmed V and J ends, which lost 5 bases and 1 base, there was a span of 12 bases. Per germline, CDR1 SEHNR and CDR2 FQNEAQ (reference sequence). This CDR3 comprises 15 residues.

The chain is built from TRBV4-3 and TRBJ2-7; 9 bases match TRBD2. Germline CDR1 reads LGHNA; CDR2 reads YSLEER. This CDR3 has 17 residues. Trimming removed 2 bases from V and 4 bases from J; junction bases left unmatched: 12. The CDR3 spells CASSQFGAGGRNYEQYF. The CDR3 nucleotides read TGCGCCAGCAGCCAATTTGGTGCGGGAGGGCGGAATTACGAGCAGTACTTC.

The table lists this clonotype with many counts. This chain links TRBV12-3 or TRBV12-4 with TRBJ2-1; D not resolved. V lost 7 bases and J 5 bases, leaving 9 bases between the germline ends. The CDR3 spans 12 residues. CDR3 sequence: CASTALNNEQFF. The CDR3 region has the DNA TGTGCCAGCACGGCCCTCAACAATGAGCAGTTCTTC.

The table lists this clonotype with a few counts. The chain uses TRBV29-1 and TRBJ2-7, with a weak D call TRBD1 (6 bases). There are 13 residues in the CDR3. The V end lost 4 bases, the J end lost 4 bases, and 14 bases lay between the germline ends. Germline V gene data show CDR1 as SQVTM and CDR2 as ANQGSEA. The CDR3 DNA is TGCAGCGTTGGCATGGGGGCAACTTACGAGCAGTACTTC. Translation: CSVGMGATYEQYF.

The rearrangement links TRBV27 to TRBJ1-1; unclear D gene. Germline values: CDR1 MNHEY, CDR2 SMNVEV (reference sequence). This CDR3 is 13 amino acids long. The V end lost 5 bases, the J end lost 3 bases, and 10 bases lay between the germline ends. The CDR3 loop is CASSQLFHTEAFF. The CDR3 DNA follows: TGTGCCAGCAGTCAGCTATTCCACACTGAAGCTTTCTTT.

The chain uses TRBV30 and TRBJ2-7; 7 bases map to TRBD1. The CDR3 length is 13 residues. V was pared by 1 base and J by 8 bases, with 8 bases of the junction left unmatched. Germline CDR1 is GTSNPN and CDR2 is SVGIG (reference sequence). CDR3 residues: CAWSEGGAGQQYF. DNA of the CDR3: TGTGCCTGGAGTGAAGGGGGCGCAGGGCAGCAGTACTTC. The variable domain in full, completed from reference TRBV30 and TRBJ2-7, reads SQTIHQWPATLVQPVGSPLSLECTVEGTSNPNLYWYRQAAGRGLQLLFYSVGIGQISSEVPQNLSASRPQDRQFILSSKKLLLSDSGFYLCAWSEGGAGQQYFGPGTRLTVT.

A few counts support this clonotype. The V gene is TRBV18, the J gene TRBJ2-6; the D gene is possibly TRBD1 (8 bases). V was cut by 6 bases and J by 0 bases, with 27 bases left in between. This CDR3 is 21 amino acids long. From germline, CDR1 is KGHSH and CDR2 LQKENI. CDR3 amino acids: CASSLTGTGRGTTSGANVLTF. The CDR3 region has the DNA TGTGCCAGCTCTCTGACCGGGACAGGTCGTGGGACTACCTCTGGGGCCAACGTCCTGACTTTC.

This clonotype has a handful of counts. This chain connects TRBV6-4 to TRBJ2-1; TRBD2 agrees at 12 bases. V gave up 0 bases and J gave up 10 bases; unmatched junction bases: 4. The CDR3 has 15 amino acids. Germline lookup yields CDR1 MRHNA and CDR2 SNTAGT. The DNA for the CDR3 is TGTGCCAGCAGTGACTCTACTAGCGGGAGGAGAGAGCAGTTCTTC. Translation gives CASSDSTSGRREQFF.

This clonotype has just a few counts. The chain uses TRBV4-2 and TRBJ2-1; 8 nucleotides agree with TRBD2. Germline CDR1 reads LGHNA; CDR2 reads YNFKEQ. V dropped 6 bases and J dropped 0; count of bases not matched to a gene: 16. CDR3 length equals 19 residues. The CDR3 is CASSDLSREGEFSYNEQFF. Written as DNA, the CDR3 is TGTGCCAGCAGTGACCTATCCCGGGAGGGTGAGTTCTCCTACAATGAGCAGTTCTTC.

This clonotype was counted between two and nine times. The rearrangement joins TRBV6-5 to TRBJ1-2; tentative D call: TRBD1 (6 bases). Trimming shortened V by 5 bases and J by 4 bases, and 14 bases separated the two germline ends. The CDR3 is made up of 14 amino acids. The V gene's germline CDR1 is MNHEY and CDR2 SVGAGI. The CDR3 sequence is CASSGRTDIYGYTF. For the CDR3, the DNA is TGTGCCAGCAGTGGACGGACAGACATCTATGGCTACACCTTC.

The CDR3: CASSQDGSLADRVLETQYF. CDR3 DNA sequence: TGTGCCAGCAGCCAAGATGGATCCCTCGCAGACCGGGTGTTGGAGACCCAGTACTTC. The rearrangement links TRBV4-2 to TRBJ2-5; D unresolved. CDR1 and CDR2 (germline): LGHNA, YNFKEQ. This CDR3 region has 19 residues. V was clipped by 0 bases and J by 5 bases, with 25 bases between them.

This clonotype was picked up a small number of times. The genes are TRBV5-1 and TRBJ1-1, with D perhaps matching TRBD1 (5 bases). This CDR3 has 15 amino acids. Germline V gene data show CDR1 as SGHRS and CDR2 as YFSETQ. Deletions cut 3 bases from V and 1 base from J, with 13 bases between. Here the CDR3 DNA reads TGCGCCAGCAGCTCAAGGGCAGGGCGGAACACTGAAGCTTTCTTT. Protein: CASSSRAGRNTEAFF.

In this sample, this clonotype turned up a few times. The gene calls are TRBV5-1 and TRBJ1-1; D ambiguous. Trimming left V 2 bases short and J 6 bases short, with 26 bases between. Germline CDR1 reads SGHRS; CDR2 reads YFSETQ. CDR3 length equals 18 residues. CDR3 nucleotides: TGCGCCAGCAGCTTTATATCTGGCGCCCGGGCTCAGTTCGCTGAAGCTTTCTTT. The encoded protein is CASSFISGARAQFAEAFF.

In regard to this clonotype: At one boundary the junction diverges from the germline segment, which might be a read error. CDR3 DNA sequence: TGTGCCAGCAGGTTAGCGGACTCCTACAATGAGCAGTTCTTC. The encoded protein is CASRLADSYNEQFF. The chain has TRBV12-3 or TRBV12-4 and TRBJ2-1, with D possibly TRBD2 on 6 matching bases. The CDR3 is 14 amino acids.